These T cell receptor beta chains were read from a single sample in a study of beta chain features in type 1 diabetes. Only in-frame clones appear in the TCRdb table, and some are missing; sequencing was by immunoSEQ multiplex PCR. The sample yields about 340,000 clones, about 13% seen once. Sequences were obtained from naive CD4+ T cells from blood. The source is a woman aged 18 to 35 with type 1 diabetes. Each CDR3 is given with its conserved first and last residue. The D gene is left open where the match is weak. The listing skips clone size in some rows; elsewhere it reads once, few, many or a size class.

j_call,d_call,clone_size,v_call,cdr3_aa
TRBJ2-1,.,few,TRBV12-2,CASRPRQDPYNEQFF
TRBJ1-1,.,.,TRBV21-1,CASRPLQYTEAFF
TRBJ2-5,TRBD1,.,TRBV10-3,CASTGAAAETQYF
TRBJ1-3,TRBD1,.,TRBV7-6,CASSLWGTVTSGNTIYF
TRBJ2-1,TRBD2,.,TRBV10-2,CASRPGLAGFGEQFF
TRBJ2-7,.,few,TRBV6-6,CASSYEGRYEQYF
TRBJ1-5,TRBD1,few,TRBV19,CASGQGLNQPQHF
TRBJ1-2,.,.,TRBV19,CAKRQGREGYTF
TRBJ2-5,.,.,TRBV14,CASSQAWEETQYF
TRBJ2-1,TRBD2,.,TRBV4-1,CASSQAILGLAGANEQFF
TRBJ2-1,TRBD1,.,TRBV27,CASSPPPTGTAKYNEQFF
TRBJ2-6,TRBD1,.,TRBV5-1,CASSGYGTAPGANVLTF
TRBJ1-5,.,.,TRBV7-9,CASSRGNRNQPQHF
TRBJ2-5,TRBD1,.,TRBV27,CASSPYKGAGETQYF
TRBJ2-1,TRBD2,.,TRBV30,CAWSGLRTSGRGGEQFF
TRBJ2-5,TRBD1,few,TRBV27,CASSFNRGETQYF